This T cell receptor (beta chain) was retrieved from a study of blood T cell repertoires in COVID-19. The CDR3 length is 15 residues. The germline V gene has CDR1 SGHNT and CDR2 YYREEE (reference sequence). V lost 0 bases and J lost 7; bases outside the gene matches: 6. This table comes from immunoSEQ multiplex PCR, and its TCRdb copy is limited to in-frame clones, with some not included. The repertoire has roughly 300,000 clones, 65% to 85% of them found once; the top ten carry about 1.5%. This rearrangement joins TRBV5-4 to TRBJ2-7, with 11 bases matching TRBD1. The source material was peripheral blood. The clonotype originates from a human donor with COVID-19, enrolled during active disease. The donor label of this sample is uncertain. The CDR3 DNA is TGTGCCAGCAGCTTGGCCGGACAGGGGGCGCGGGAGCAGTACTTC. This translates into CASSLAGQGAREQYF.